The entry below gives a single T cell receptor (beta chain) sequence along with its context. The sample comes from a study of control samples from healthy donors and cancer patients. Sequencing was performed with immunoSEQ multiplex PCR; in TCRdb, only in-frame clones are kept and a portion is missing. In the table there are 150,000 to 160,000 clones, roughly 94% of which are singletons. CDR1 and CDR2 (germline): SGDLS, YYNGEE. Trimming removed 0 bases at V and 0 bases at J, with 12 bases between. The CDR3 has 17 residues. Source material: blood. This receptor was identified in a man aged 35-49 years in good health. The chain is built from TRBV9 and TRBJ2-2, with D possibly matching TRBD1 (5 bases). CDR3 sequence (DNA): TGTGCCAGCAGCGTAGAAGGGGTTTGGGCGAACACCGGGGAGCTGTTTTTT. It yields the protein CASSVEGVWANTGELFF.